A single sample gave rise to the 4 T cell receptor beta chains below, sequenced in a study of cytomegalovirus exposure and HLA in healthy donors. The primer mix had 60 Vbeta and 13 Jbeta primers. TCRdb keeps only in-frame clones here, not all; method: immunoSEQ multiplex PCR. The data contain approximately 97,000 clones, about 86% of them singletons. Sample: PBMCs. Receptors originate from a woman aged 65 to 85 in good health and CMV-seropositive.

The rearrangement links TRBV6-6 to TRBJ2-2, with no clear D. Germline CDR1 is MNHNY and CDR2 is SVGAGI (reference sequence). This CDR3 is 11 amino acids long. Trimming stripped 7 bases from V and 7 bases from J, with 7 bases between. CDR3 amino acids: CASKINGELFF. CDR3 nucleotides: TGTGCCAGCAAAATAAACGGGGAGCTGTTTTTT.

The chain couples TRBV5-1 to TRBJ2-5; D is possibly TRBD1 (6 bases). This CDR3 is 16 amino acids long. CDR1 SGHRS and CDR2 YFSETQ come from the germline V gene. Trimming shortened V by 3 bases and J by 5 bases, and 20 bases separated the two germline ends. Here the CDR3 DNA reads TGCGCCAGCAGCTCGACCGGGACATCGCTAGCCGAGACCCAGTACTTC. Translating it yields CASSSTGTSLAETQYF. Based on the CDR3 plus reference TRBV5-1 and TRBJ2-5, the full variable domain is KAGVTQTPRYLIKTRGQQVTLSCSPISGHRSVSWYQQTPGQGLQFLFEYFSETQRNKGNFPGRFSGRQFSNSRSEMNVSTLELGDSALYLCASSSTGTSLAETQYFGPGTRLLVL.

The chain links TRBV27 to TRBJ2-7; TRBD2 matches at 8 bases. Germline CDR1 MNHEY, CDR2 SMNVEV (reference sequence). The CDR3 runs to 13 residues. Germline trimming cut 5 bases from V and 7 bases from J; bases unmatched to any gene: 7. For the CDR3, the DNA is TGTGCCAGCAGTCCGACTAGCGCCGGGGAGCAGTACTTC. Protein product: CASSPTSAGEQYF.

The J gene is TRBJ2-2, the V gene TRBV11-2; D gene ambiguous. V was cut by 5 bases and J by 0 bases, with 7 bases left in between. The CDR3 sequence is 14 residues long. Germline V lookup: CDR1 SGHAT, CDR2 FQNNGV. This CDR3 reads CASSPQANTGELFF. CDR3 DNA: TGTGCCAGCAGCCCCCAGGCGAACACCGGGGAGCTGTTTTTT.